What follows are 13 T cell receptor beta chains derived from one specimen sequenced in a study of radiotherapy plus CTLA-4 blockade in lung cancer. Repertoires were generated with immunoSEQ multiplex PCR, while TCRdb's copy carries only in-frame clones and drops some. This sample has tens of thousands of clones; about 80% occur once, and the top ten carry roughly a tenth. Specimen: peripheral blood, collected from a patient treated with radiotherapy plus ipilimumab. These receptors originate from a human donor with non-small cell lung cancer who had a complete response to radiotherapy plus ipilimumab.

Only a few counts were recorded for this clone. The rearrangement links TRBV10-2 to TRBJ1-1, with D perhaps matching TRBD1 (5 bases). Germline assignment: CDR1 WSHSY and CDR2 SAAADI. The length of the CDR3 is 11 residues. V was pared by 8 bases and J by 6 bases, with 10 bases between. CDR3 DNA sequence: TGCGCCAGCGGGACCGGCGCTGAAGCTTTCTTT. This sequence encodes CASGTGAEAFF.

The CDR3 protein is CASSLDGQGGRPGPGYTF. CDR3 DNA: TGTGCCAGCAGCTTAGATGGACAGGGGGGCCGACCGGGACCTGGCTACACCTTC. The chain couples TRBV7-9 to TRBJ1-2; 10 nucleotides agree with TRBD1. The V gene's germline CDR1 is SEHNR and CDR2 FQNEAQ (reference sequence). Trimming removed 1 base from V and 7 bases from J; junction bases left unmatched: 15. CDR3 length: 18 amino acids.

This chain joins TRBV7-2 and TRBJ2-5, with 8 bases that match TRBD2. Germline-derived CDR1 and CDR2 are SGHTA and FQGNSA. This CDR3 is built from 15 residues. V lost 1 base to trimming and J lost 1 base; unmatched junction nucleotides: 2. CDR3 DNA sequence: TGTGCCAGCAGCTTAGTTAGCGGGGTCCAAGAGACCCAGTACTTC. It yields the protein CASSLVSGVQETQYF.

The CDR3 here is CASSLTGALVADTQYF. CDR3 sequence (DNA): TGTGCCAGCAGCTTAACGGGGGCGCTCGTCGCAGATACGCAGTATTTT. The V gene is TRBV7-9, the J gene TRBJ2-3; D is tentatively TRBD1 or TRBD2 (6 bases each). V lost 2 bases, J lost 4 bases, and 16 bases lay in between. In germline, CDR1 is SEHNR, CDR2 FQNEAQ (reference sequence). This CDR3 contains 16 residues.

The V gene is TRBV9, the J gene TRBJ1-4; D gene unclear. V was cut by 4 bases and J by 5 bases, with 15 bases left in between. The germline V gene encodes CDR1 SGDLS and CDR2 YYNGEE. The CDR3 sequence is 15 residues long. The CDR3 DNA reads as TGTGCCAGCAGCCCTTCTGGTGGGCAGAATGAAAAACTGTTTTTT. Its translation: CASSPSGGQNEKLFF.

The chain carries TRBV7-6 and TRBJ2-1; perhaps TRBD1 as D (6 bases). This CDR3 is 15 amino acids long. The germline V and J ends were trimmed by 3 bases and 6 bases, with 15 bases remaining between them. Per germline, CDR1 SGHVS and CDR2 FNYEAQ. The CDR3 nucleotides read TGTGCCAGCAGCTTGGGGGCAGGGGTGCGCAATGAGCAGTTCTTC. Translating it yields CASSLGAGVRNEQFF.

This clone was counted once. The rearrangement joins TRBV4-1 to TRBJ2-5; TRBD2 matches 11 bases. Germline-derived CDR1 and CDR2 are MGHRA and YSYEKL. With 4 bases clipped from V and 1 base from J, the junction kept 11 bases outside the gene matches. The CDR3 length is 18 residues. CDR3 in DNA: TGCGCCAGCAGCCCTCAAGCCCCTAGCGGGGGGCTCCAAGAGACCCAGTACTTC. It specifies CASSPQAPSGGLQETQYF.

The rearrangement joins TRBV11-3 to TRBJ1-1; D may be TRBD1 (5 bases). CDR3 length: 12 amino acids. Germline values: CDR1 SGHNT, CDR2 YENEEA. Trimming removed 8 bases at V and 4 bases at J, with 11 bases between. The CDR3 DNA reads TGTGCCAGCGTTTTTAGGGGCACTGAAGCTTTCTTT. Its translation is CASVFRGTEAFF.

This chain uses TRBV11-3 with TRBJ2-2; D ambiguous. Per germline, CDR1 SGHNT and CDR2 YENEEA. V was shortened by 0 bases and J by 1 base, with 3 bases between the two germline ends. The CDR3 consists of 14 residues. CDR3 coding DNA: TGTGCCAGCAGCTTAGACCTGAACACCGGGGAGCTGTTTTTT. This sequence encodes CASSLDLNTGELFF.

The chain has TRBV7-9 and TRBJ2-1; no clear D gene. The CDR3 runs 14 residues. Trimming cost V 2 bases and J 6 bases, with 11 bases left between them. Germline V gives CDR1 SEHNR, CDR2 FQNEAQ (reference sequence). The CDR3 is CASSLKSVTNEQFF. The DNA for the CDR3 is TGTGCCAGCAGCTTAAAGTCCGTTACCAATGAGCAGTTCTTC.

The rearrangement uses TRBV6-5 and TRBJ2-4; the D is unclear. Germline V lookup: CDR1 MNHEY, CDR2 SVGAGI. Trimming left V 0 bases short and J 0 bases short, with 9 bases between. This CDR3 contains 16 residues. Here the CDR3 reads CASSYSNLAAKNIQYF. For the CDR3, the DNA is TGTGCCAGCAGTTACTCGAATCTTGCAGCCAAAAACATTCAGTACTTC.

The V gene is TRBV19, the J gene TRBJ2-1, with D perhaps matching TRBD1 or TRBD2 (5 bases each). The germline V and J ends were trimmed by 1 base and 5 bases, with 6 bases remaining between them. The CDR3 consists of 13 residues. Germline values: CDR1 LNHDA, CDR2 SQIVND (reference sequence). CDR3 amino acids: CASSIAGHNEQFF. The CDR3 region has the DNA TGTGCCAGTAGTATAGCGGGACACAATGAGCAGTTCTTC.

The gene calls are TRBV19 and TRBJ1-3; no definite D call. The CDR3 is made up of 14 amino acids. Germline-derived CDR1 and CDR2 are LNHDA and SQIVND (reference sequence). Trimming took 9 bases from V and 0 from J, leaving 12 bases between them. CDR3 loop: CASHASYSGNTIYF. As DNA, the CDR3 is TGTGCCAGCCATGCTTCCTACTCTGGAAACACCATATATTTT.